One and the same sample provided the 7 T cell receptor beta chains below, sequenced in a study of blood T cell repertoires in COVID-19. Only in-frame clones appear in the TCRdb table, and some are missing; sequencing was by immunoSEQ multiplex PCR. This repertoire shows fewer than 85,000 clones, around three quarters found once; its top ten account for less than 40%. Sequencing input: peripheral blood. These receptors originate from a woman in her 70s with acute or convalescent COVID-19.

V gene TRBV5-1 combines with J gene TRBJ1-1; D gene ambiguous. Trimming took off 0 bases at V and 0 bases at J, with 6 bases between the two ends. This CDR3 spans 14 amino acids. CDR1 SGHRS and CDR2 YFSETQ come from the germline V gene. In nucleotides, the CDR3 is TGCGCCAGCAGCTTGGACTCCTTGAACACTGAAGCTTTCTTT. Protein product: CASSLDSLNTEAFF. The full variable domain, in which reference TRBV5-1 and TRBJ1-1 provide the parts outside the CDR3, is KAGVTQTPRYLIKTRGQQVTLSCSPISGHRSVSWYQQTPGQGLQFLFEYFSETQRNKGNFPGRFSGRQFSNSRSEMNVSTLELGDSALYLCASSLDSLNTEAFFGQGTRLTVV.

The gene calls are TRBV5-1 and TRBJ1-5; 8 nucleotides align to TRBD1. The germline CDR1 and CDR2 sequences are SGHRS and YFSETQ. The CDR3 has 15 amino acids. After removal of 4 bases from V and 7 bases from J, the junction contained 10 bases not matched to a gene. As DNA, the CDR3 is TGCGCCAGCAGCGACCAGGGGGCGCCAGGGCAGCCCCAGCATTTT. It yields the protein CASSDQGAPGQPQHF.

The J gene is TRBJ2-3, the V gene TRBV12-5; D perhaps matches TRBD2 (5 bases). The CDR3 runs to 15 residues. CDR1 and CDR2 (germline): LGHNT, FRNRAP. Deletions cut 3 bases from V and 2 bases from J, with 12 bases between. CDR3 sequence: CASGFEGRTTDTQYF. The CDR3 nucleotides read TGTGCTAGTGGTTTTGAGGGTCGGACCACAGATACGCAGTATTTT. The whole variable domain, filled in from reference TRBV12-5 and TRBJ2-3, reads DARVTQTPRHKVTEMGQEVTMRCQPILGHNTVFWYRQTMMQGLELLAYFRNRAPLDDSGMPKDRFSAEMPDATLATLKIQPSEPRDSAVYFCASGFEGRTTDTQYFGPGTRLTVL.

V gene TRBV27 combines with J gene TRBJ2-2; 8 bases are a match to TRBD2. The CDR3 runs to 17 residues. Germline V CDR1 and CDR2: MNHEY, SMNVEV (reference sequence). Trimming took 7 bases from V and 4 from J; bases not matched to a gene: 14. CDR3 nucleotides: TGTGCCAGCACCCAAAGACCGGGACTAGTTCGCACCGGGGAGCTGTTTTTT. Translation: CASTQRPGLVRTGELFF.

CDR3 coding DNA: TGTGCCAGCAGCCTTACGGGAAGGAGAGACGGCTACACCTTC. This sequence encodes CASSLTGRRDGYTF. The chain joins TRBV3-1 (or the pseudogene TRBV3-2) to TRBJ1-2; D is undetermined. Looked up from germline, CDR1 is LGHDT and CDR2 is YNNKEL (reference sequence). V lost 4 bases to trimming and J lost 8 bases, with 17 bases between them. The CDR3 contains 14 residues.

The chain carries TRBV10-3 and TRBJ2-7, with D perhaps TRBD2 (5 bases). The germline V and J ends were trimmed by 4 bases and 5 bases, with 9 bases remaining between them. CDR1 and CDR2 (germline): ENHRY, SYGVKD. The CDR3 runs to 12 residues. CDR3 nucleotides: TGTGCCATCAGTGCCCTAGCCCACGAGCAGTACTTC. This translates into CAISALAHEQYF.

The V gene is TRBV6-4, the J gene TRBJ2-3; 9 bases match TRBD2. The CDR3 spans 16 residues. Germline V gives CDR1 MRHNA, CDR2 SNTAGT. The J segment lost 4 bases and the V segment lost 5 bases, leaving 10 bases of the junction unmatched. CDR3 DNA sequence: TGTGCCAGCAGTTCCTATAGCGGGAGTTTGGCAGATACGCAGTATTTT. Translated, it gives CASSSYSGSLADTQYF.